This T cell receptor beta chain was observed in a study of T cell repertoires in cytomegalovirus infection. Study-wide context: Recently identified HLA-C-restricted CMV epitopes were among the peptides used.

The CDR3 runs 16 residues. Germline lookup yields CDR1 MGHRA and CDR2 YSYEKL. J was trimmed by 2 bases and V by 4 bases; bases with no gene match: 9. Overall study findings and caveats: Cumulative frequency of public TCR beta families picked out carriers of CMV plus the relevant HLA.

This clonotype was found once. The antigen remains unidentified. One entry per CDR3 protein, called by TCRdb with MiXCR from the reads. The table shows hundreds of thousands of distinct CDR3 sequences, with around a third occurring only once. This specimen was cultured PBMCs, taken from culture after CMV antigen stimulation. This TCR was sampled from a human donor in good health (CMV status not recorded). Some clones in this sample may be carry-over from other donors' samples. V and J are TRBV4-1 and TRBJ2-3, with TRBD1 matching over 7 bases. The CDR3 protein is CASSRTRGSTTDTQYF. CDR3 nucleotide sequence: TGCGCCAGCAGCCGTACCAGGGGGAGCACCACAGATACGCAGTATTTT.